Following are 3 T cell receptor beta chains from one sample sequenced in a study of T cell repertoires in cytomegalovirus infection. TCRdb independently ran MiXCR on the reads; one entry per CDR3 protein. The data hold approximately 350,000 distinct CDR3 sequences, with about 35% observed a single time. No antigens are known for them. The sequencing here drew on cultured PBMCs, taken from culture after CMV antigen stimulation. The source is a human donor in good health (CMV status not recorded). Some clones in this sample may be carry-over from other donors' samples.

The genes are TRBV6-5 and TRBJ1-2; D gene uncertain. This CDR3 has 14 residues. Germline CDR1 and CDR2: MNHEY and SVGAGI. The V gene lost 0 bases and the J gene lost 5 bases, with 10 bases spanning the gap. In DNA form, the CDR3 reads TGTGCCAGCAGTTACTCGGGAGGGAGGTATGGCTACACCTTC. The encoded protein is CASSYSGGRYGYTF.

The chain carries TRBV2 and TRBJ2-1; 11 nucleotides align to TRBD1. The germline V gene encodes CDR1 SNHLY and CDR2 FYNNEI. The V gene end was trimmed by 2 bases and the J gene end by 13 bases; junction bases not matched to a gene: 13. CDR3 length: 16 amino acids. CDR3 residues: CASSESGGQGAKVQFF. In nucleotides, the CDR3 is TGTGCCAGCAGTGAAAGTGGAGGACAGGGGGCGAAGGTCCAGTTCTTC.

This clonotype was observed a handful of times. This chain uses TRBV7-2 with TRBJ1-2; D unresolved. CDR3 length: 15 residues. Per germline, CDR1 SGHTA and CDR2 FQGNSA. Trimming stripped 5 bases from V and 5 bases from J, with 18 bases between. The CDR3 sequence: CASSLGPLRPYGYTF. The CDR3, as DNA: TGTGCCAGCAGCCTCGGACCGTTAAGGCCTTATGGCTACACCTTC.